Reported below is one T cell receptor (beta chain). Profiling relied on immunoSEQ multiplex PCR, and the TCRdb table lists in-frame clones only, not all of them. The sample yields approximately 2,000,000 clones, 85% to 95% seen once. This record comes from a study of shared clonotypes between healthy human individuals. There are 16 residues in the CDR3. J gave up 6 bases and V 0 bases, and 9 bases lay outside the gene matches. The V gene's germline CDR1 is SGHRS and CDR2 YFSETQ. Only CD45RO-negative cells positively selected for CCR7 counted as naive CD8 cells, so terminally differentiated effector memory CD45RA+ cells were excluded.

The TCR comes from a man aged 18 to 30 in good health. Some clones in this sample may be carry-over from other donors' samples. V usage is TRBV5-1 and J usage is TRBJ2-7; TRBD2 matches at 10 bases. Sample: naive CD8+ T cells from PBMCs. CDR3 region: CASSLAQREGQIEQYF. The DNA of the CDR3 is TGCGCCAGCAGCTTGGCCCAGCGGGAGGGCCAGATCGAGCAGTACTTC.